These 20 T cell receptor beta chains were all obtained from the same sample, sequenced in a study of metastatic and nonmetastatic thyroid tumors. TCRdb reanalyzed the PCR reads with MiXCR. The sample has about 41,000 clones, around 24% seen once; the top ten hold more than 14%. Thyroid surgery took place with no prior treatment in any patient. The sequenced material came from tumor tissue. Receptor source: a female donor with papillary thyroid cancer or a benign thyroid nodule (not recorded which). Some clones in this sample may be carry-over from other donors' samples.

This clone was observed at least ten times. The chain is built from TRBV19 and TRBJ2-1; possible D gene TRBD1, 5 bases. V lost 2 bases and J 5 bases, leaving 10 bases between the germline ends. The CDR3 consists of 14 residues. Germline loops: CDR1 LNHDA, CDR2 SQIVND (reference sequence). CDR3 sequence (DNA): TGTGCCAGTAGTATAATCACAGGTGACAATGAGCAGTTCTTC. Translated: CASSIITGDNEQFF.

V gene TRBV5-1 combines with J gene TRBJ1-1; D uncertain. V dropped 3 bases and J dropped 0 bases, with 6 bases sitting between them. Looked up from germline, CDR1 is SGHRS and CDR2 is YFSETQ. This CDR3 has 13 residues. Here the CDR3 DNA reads TGCGCCAGCAGCTCGGCAGTGAACACTGAAGCTTTCTTT. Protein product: CASSSAVNTEAFF.

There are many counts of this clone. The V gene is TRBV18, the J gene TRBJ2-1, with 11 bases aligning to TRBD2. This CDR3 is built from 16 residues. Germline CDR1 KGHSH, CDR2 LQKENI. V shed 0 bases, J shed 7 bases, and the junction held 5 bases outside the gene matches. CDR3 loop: CASSPPESSGRNEQFF. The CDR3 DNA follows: TGTGCCAGCTCACCACCCGAATCTAGCGGGAGGAATGAGCAGTTCTTC.

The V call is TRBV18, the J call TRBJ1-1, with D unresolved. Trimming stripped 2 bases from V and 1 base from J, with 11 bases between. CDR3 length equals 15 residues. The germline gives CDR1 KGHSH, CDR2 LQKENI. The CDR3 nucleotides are TGTGCCAGCTCACCAGCGAGTCGAGCGAACACTGAAGCTTTCTTT. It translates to CASSPASRANTEAFF.

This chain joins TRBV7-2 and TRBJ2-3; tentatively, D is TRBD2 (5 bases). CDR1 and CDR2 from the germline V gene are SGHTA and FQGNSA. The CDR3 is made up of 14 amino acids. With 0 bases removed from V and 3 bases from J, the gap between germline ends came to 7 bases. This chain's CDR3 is CASSLAEATDTQYF. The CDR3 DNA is TGTGCCAGCAGCTTAGCGGAGGCAACAGATACGCAGTATTTT.

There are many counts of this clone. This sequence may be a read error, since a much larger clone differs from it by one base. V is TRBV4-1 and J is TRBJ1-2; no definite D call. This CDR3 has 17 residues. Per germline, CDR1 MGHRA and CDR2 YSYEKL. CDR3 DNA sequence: TGCGCCAGCAGCCAAGTTTCAGGCTTGGTTCCTAACTATGGCTACGCCTTC. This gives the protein CASSQVSGLVPNYGYAF.

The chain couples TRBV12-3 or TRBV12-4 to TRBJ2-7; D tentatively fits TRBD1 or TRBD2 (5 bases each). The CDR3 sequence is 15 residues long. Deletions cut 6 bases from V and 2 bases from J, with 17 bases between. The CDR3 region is CASSHPFVGAYEQYF. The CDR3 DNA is TGTGCCAGCAGCCACCCGTTTGTGGGGGCCTACGAGCAGTACTTC.

The CDR3 region has the DNA TGTGCCAGCAGCCCGGGGGGACAGGGACTTTTAAAAGCTTTCTTT. The encoded protein is CASSPGGQGLLKAFF. The chain couples TRBV11-2 to TRBJ1-1; 9 bases are shared with TRBD1. Germline values: CDR1 SGHAT, CDR2 FQNNGV. J gave up 9 bases and V 5 bases, and 13 bases lay outside the gene matches. The CDR3 spans 15 residues.

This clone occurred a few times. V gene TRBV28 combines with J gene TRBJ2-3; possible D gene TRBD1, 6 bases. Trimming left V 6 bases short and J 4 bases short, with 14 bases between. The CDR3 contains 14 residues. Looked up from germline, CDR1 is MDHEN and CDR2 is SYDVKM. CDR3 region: CASRIQTGSDTQYF. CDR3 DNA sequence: TGTGCCAGCAGGATTCAAACAGGGTCAGATACGCAGTATTTT.

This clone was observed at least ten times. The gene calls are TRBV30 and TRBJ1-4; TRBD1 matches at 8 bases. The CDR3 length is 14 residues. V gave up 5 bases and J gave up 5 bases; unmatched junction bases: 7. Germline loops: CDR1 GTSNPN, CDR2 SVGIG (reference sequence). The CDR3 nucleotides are TGTGCCTGGGGGGGACAGGATCAGAATGAAAAACTGTTTTTT. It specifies CAWGGQDQNEKLFF.

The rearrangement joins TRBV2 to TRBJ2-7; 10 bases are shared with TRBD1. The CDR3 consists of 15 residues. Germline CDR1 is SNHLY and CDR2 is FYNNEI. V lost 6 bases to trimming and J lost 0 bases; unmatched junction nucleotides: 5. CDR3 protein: CASRKDRGGSYEQYF. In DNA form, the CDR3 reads TGTGCCAGCAGGAAGGACAGGGGGGGCTCCTACGAGCAGTACTTC.

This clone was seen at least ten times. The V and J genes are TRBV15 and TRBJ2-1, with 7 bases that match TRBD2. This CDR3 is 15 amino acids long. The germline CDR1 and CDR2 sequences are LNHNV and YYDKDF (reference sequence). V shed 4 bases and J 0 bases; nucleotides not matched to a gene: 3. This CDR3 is CATSIKRGSYNEQFF. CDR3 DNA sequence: TGTGCCACCAGCATTAAGCGGGGCTCCTACAATGAGCAGTTCTTC. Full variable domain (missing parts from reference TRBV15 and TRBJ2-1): DAMVIQNPRYQVTQFGKPVTLSCSQTLNHNVMYWYQQKSSQAPKLLFHYYDKDFNNEADTPDNFQSRRPNTSFCFLDIRSPGLGDTAMYLCATSIKRGSYNEQFFGPGTRLTVL.

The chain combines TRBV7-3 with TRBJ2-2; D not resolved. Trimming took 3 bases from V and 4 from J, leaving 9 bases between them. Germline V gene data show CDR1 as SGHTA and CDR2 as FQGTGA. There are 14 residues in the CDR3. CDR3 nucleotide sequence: TGTGCCAGCAGCTTGATGGGCGGCACCGGGGAGCTGTTTTTT. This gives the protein CASSLMGGTGELFF.

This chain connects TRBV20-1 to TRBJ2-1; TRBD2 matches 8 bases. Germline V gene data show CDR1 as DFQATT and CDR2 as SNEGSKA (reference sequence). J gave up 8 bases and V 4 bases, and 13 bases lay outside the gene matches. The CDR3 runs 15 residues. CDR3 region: CSAILGTRMSHEQFF. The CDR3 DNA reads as TGCAGTGCTATTCTCGGGACTAGGATGTCTCATGAGCAGTTCTTC.

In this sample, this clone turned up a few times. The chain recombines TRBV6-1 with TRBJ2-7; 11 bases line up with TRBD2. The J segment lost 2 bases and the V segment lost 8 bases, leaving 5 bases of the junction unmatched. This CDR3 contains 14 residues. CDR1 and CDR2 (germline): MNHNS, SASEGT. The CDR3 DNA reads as TGTGCCAGCCTACCTAGCGGGAGGCCCTACGAGCAGTACTTC. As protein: CASLPSGRPYEQYF.

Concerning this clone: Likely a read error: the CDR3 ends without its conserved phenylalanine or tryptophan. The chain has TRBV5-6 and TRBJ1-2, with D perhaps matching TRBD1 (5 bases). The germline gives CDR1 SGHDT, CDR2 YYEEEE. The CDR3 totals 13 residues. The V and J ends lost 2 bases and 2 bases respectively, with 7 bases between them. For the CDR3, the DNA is TGTGCCAGCAGCTTTCAGGGCAACTATGGCTACACCCTC. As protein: CASSFQGNYGYTL.

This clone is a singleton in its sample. Written as DNA, the CDR3 is TGTGCCAGCTCACGACAGGGTGACACTGAAGCTTTCTTT. Residues: CASSRQGDTEAFF. V usage is TRBV18 and J usage is TRBJ1-1, with TRBD1 matching over 7 bases. The CDR3 spans 13 residues. J lost 3 bases, V lost 4 bases, and 2 bases had no gene match. The germline gives CDR1 KGHSH, CDR2 LQKENI.

CDR3 sequence: CASSALGEQFF. In DNA, the CDR3 is TGTGCCAGCAGCGCCCTAGGTGAGCAGTTCTTC. The rearrangement joins TRBV7-9 to TRBJ2-1, with D uncertain. The V gene's germline CDR1 is SEHNR and CDR2 FQNEAQ (reference sequence). V lost 5 bases to trimming and J lost 9 bases, with 8 bases between them. The CDR3 is 11 residues long.

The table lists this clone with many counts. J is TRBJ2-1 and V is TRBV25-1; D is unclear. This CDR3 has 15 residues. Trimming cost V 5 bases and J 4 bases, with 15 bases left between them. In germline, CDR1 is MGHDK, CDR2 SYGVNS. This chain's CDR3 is CASSPIGRPYNEQFF. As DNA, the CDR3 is TGTGCCAGCAGTCCCATTGGCAGGCCATACAATGAGCAGTTCTTC.

The CDR3 region is CASSLQGSGNTIYF. The CDR3 DNA reads as TGCGCCAGCAGCTTGCAAGGGTCTGGAAACACCATATATTTT. The rearrangement uses TRBV5-1 and TRBJ1-3; D not certain. Trimming left V 1 base short and J 1 base short, with 6 bases between. The CDR3 covers 14 residues. In germline, CDR1 is SGHRS, CDR2 YFSETQ.